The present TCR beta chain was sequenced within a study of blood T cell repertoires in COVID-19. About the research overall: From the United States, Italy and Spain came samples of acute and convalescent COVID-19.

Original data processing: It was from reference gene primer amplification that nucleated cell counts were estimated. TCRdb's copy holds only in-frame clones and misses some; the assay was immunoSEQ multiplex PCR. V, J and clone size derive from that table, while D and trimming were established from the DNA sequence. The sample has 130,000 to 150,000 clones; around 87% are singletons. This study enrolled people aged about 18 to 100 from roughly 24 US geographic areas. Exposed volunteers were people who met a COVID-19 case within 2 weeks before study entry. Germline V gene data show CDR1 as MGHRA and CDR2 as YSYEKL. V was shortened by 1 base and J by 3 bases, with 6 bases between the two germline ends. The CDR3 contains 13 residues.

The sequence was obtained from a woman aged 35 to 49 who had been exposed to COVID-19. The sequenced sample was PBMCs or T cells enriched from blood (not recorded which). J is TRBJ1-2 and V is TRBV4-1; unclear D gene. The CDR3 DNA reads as TGCGCCAGCAGCCAAGCTTCCTACTATGGCTACACCTTC. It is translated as CASSQASYYGYTF.